The rows below give T cell receptor beta chains drawn from one sample of a study of identical twins. MiXCR, applied by TCRdb to the 5' RACE reads, yields one record per CDR3 protein. The table includes 410,000 or so distinct CDR3 sequences, about a fifth detected once. The sample comprised naive T cells sorted from blood. All receptors derive from a man between 50 and 59 years old in good health. CDR3s include the opening cysteine and the closing phenylalanine or tryptophan. A D gene is named only where the DNA matches it firmly. Clone size, where shown, is once, few, many, or a class for clones that have expanded.

D gene: NA; V gene: TRBV5-1; J gene: TRBJ2-1; clone size: NA; CDR3 DNA: TGCGCCAGCAGCTTGGAGCGGCAGAGCAATGAGCAGTTCTTC; CDR3 protein: CASSLERQSNEQFF
D gene: NA; V gene: TRBV10-3; J gene: TRBJ2-2; clone size: few; CDR3 DNA: TGTGCCACAGAACGGGGGCAAGACGCCGGGGAGCTGTTTTTT; CDR3 protein: CATERGQDAGELFF
D gene: NA; V gene: TRBV4-1; J gene: TRBJ1-6; clone size: NA; CDR3 DNA: TGCGCCAGCAGCCAAGATAGAAACAGAATGAGGAATTCACCCCTCCACTTT; CDR3 protein: CASSQDRNRMRNSPLHF
D gene: NA; V gene: TRBV12-3/TRBV12-4; J gene: TRBJ2-3; clone size: NA; CDR3 DNA: TGTGCCAGCAGTTGGACTGCCGGCACAGATACGCAGTATTTT; CDR3 protein: CASSWTAGTDTQYF
D gene: NA; V gene: TRBV5-1; J gene: TRBJ2-1; clone size: NA; CDR3 DNA: TGCGCCAGCAGCTGGCGATCTAGGGTCAATGAGCAGTTCTTC; CDR3 protein: CASSWRSRVNEQFF
D gene: NA; V gene: TRBV13; J gene: TRBJ2-1; clone size: NA; CDR3 DNA: TGTGCCAGCAGCTTAGGCGGAGGGATTCCGTCCTACAATGAGCAGTTCTTC; CDR3 protein: CASSLGGGIPSYNEQFF
D gene: NA; V gene: TRBV5-1; J gene: TRBJ2-3; clone size: many; CDR3 DNA: TGCGCCAGCAGTTGGACGGGAGACACAGATACGCAGTATTTT; CDR3 protein: CASSWTGDTDTQYF
D gene: NA; V gene: TRBV24-1; J gene: TRBJ1-2; clone size: few; CDR3 DNA: TGTGCCACCAGTGATGGACCCTATGGCTACACCTTC; CDR3 protein: CATSDGPYGYTF
D gene: NA; V gene: TRBV20-1; J gene: TRBJ1-6; clone size: NA; CDR3 DNA: TGCAGTGCTAGGGTGAAGAGCTCCTATAATTCACCCCTCCACTTT; CDR3 protein: CSARVKSSYNSPLHF
D gene: NA; V gene: TRBV6-2/TRBV6-3; J gene: TRBJ2-7; clone size: NA; CDR3 DNA: TGTGCCAGCAGTTACTATCGGGATCGCTACTACGAGCAGTACTTC; CDR3 protein: CASSYYRDRYYEQYF
D gene: NA; V gene: TRBV6-1; J gene: TRBJ2-5; clone size: NA; CDR3 DNA: TGTGCCAGCAGGCTCGGGTGGGCTCAGGAGACCCAGTACTTC; CDR3 protein: CASRLGWAQETQYF
D gene: NA; V gene: TRBV29-1; J gene: TRBJ1-1; clone size: few; CDR3 DNA: TGCAGCGTGGTATACACCGGGAACACTGAAGCTTTCTTT; CDR3 protein: CSVVYTGNTEAFF
D gene: NA; V gene: TRBV28; J gene: TRBJ1-4; clone size: NA; CDR3 DNA: TGTGCCAGCAGTTCCGCCCCATCGAAGGGTGGGGGGGAAAAACTGTTTTTT; CDR3 protein: CASSSAPSKGGGEKLFF
D gene: TRBD1; V gene: TRBV28; J gene: TRBJ2-1; clone size: few; CDR3 DNA: TGTGCCAGCAGATATAGGGGACAGCTATCCTACAATGAGCAGTTCTTC; CDR3 protein: CASRYRGQLSYNEQFF
D gene: NA; V gene: TRBV24-1; J gene: TRBJ2-5; clone size: many; CDR3 DNA: TGTGCCACCAGTGATGGGGGGATCCAAGAGACCCAGTACTTC; CDR3 protein: CATSDGGIQETQYF
D gene: NA; V gene: TRBV6-1; J gene: TRBJ2-2; clone size: NA; CDR3 DNA: TGTGCCAGCAGCGTAGCGTGGAACACCGGGGAGCTGTTTTTT; CDR3 protein: CASSVAWNTGELFF
D gene: NA; V gene: TRBV10-3; J gene: TRBJ2-7; clone size: NA; CDR3 DNA: TGTGCCATCAGTGATGGGGGTTACGAGCAGTACTTC; CDR3 protein: CAISDGGYEQYF
D gene: TRBD2; V gene: TRBV29-1; J gene: TRBJ2-1; clone size: NA; CDR3 DNA: TGCAGCGTTGAAGGACTAGCGGGAGTCTACAATGAGCAGTTCTTC; CDR3 protein: CSVEGLAGVYNEQFF
D gene: TRBD1; V gene: TRBV4-2; J gene: TRBJ2-1; clone size: NA; CDR3 DNA: TGTGCCAGCAGCCAAGGGGACAGCTCCTACAATGAGCAGTTCTTC; CDR3 protein: CASSQGDSSYNEQFF
D gene: NA; V gene: TRBV3-1; J gene: TRBJ2-3; clone size: many; CDR3 DNA: TGTGCCAGCAGTCCGATGCCCCTTGGACCAGATACGCAGTATTTT; CDR3 protein: CASSPMPLGPDTQYF
D gene: NA; V gene: TRBV20-1; J gene: TRBJ2-7; clone size: many; CDR3 DNA: TGCAGTGCTAGGGGAGACTTCAACTCCTACGAGCAGTACTTC; CDR3 protein: CSARGDFNSYEQYF
D gene: NA; V gene: TRBV10-3; J gene: TRBJ2-3; clone size: few; CDR3 DNA: TGTGCCATCAGGGAGTCATCTGGGGGCGGGACAGATACGCAGTATTTT; CDR3 protein: CAIRESSGGGTDTQYF
D gene: TRBD1; V gene: TRBV6-2/TRBV6-3; J gene: TRBJ2-7; clone size: NA; CDR3 DNA: TGTGCCAGCAGTTCTTTCCGGGACAGACCCTACGAGCAGTACTTC; CDR3 protein: CASSSFRDRPYEQYF
D gene: TRBD1; V gene: TRBV25-1; J gene: TRBJ2-4; clone size: many; CDR3 DNA: TGTGCCAGCAGTCCCGCCGGAAAAGGACAGGACATTCAGTACTTC; CDR3 protein: CASSPAGKGQDIQYF
D gene: NA; V gene: TRBV6-1; J gene: TRBJ2-5; clone size: NA; CDR3 DNA: TGTGCCAGCAGTCTTTGGGGCAGGAGCAACCAAGAGACCCAGTACTTC; CDR3 protein: CASSLWGRSNQETQYF
D gene: TRBD1; V gene: TRBV5-1; J gene: TRBJ1-1; clone size: few; CDR3 DNA: TGCGCCAGCAGCTTGGGGACAGGGGACACTGAAGCTTTCTTT; CDR3 protein: CASSLGTGDTEAFF
D gene: NA; V gene: TRBV5-1; J gene: TRBJ2-3; clone size: few; CDR3 DNA: TGCGCCAGCAGCAACCGAATCACAGATACGCAGTATTTT; CDR3 protein: CASSNRITDTQYF
D gene: TRBD2; V gene: TRBV6-2/TRBV6-3; J gene: TRBJ2-1; clone size: NA; CDR3 DNA: TGTGCCAGCAGCACGTTAGGCGGGGGAAACAATGAGCAGTTCTTC; CDR3 protein: CASSTLGGGNNEQFF
D gene: TRBD2; V gene: TRBV10-1; J gene: TRBJ2-2; clone size: few; CDR3 DNA: TGCGCCAGCAGTAGCGGGGAGAACACCGGGGAGCTGTTTTTT; CDR3 protein: CASSSGENTGELFF
D gene: NA; V gene: TRBV7-9; J gene: TRBJ1-2; clone size: few; CDR3 DNA: TGTGCCAGCAGCCCAGTGAGTCGTGGCTACACCTTC; CDR3 protein: CASSPVSRGYTF
D gene: NA; V gene: TRBV5-1; J gene: TRBJ2-7; clone size: many; CDR3 DNA: TGCGCCAGCAGCGTCTCAGGGAACTCCTACGAGCAGTACTTC; CDR3 protein: CASSVSGNSYEQYF
D gene: NA; V gene: TRBV29-1; J gene: TRBJ2-7; clone size: many; CDR3 DNA: TGCAGCGTTGGCACAGTTTACGAGCAGTACTTC; CDR3 protein: CSVGTVYEQYF
D gene: NA; V gene: TRBV7-2; J gene: TRBJ2-1; clone size: NA; CDR3 DNA: TGTGCCAGCAGCTTAGGGCCAGGAGGGGGTGAGCAGTTCTTC; CDR3 protein: CASSLGPGGGEQFF
D gene: NA; V gene: TRBV9; J gene: TRBJ1-5; clone size: NA; CDR3 DNA: TGTGCCAGCGGCGCCTTAGATCAGCCCCAGCATTTT; CDR3 protein: CASGALDQPQHF
D gene: TRBD1; V gene: TRBV2; J gene: TRBJ1-5; clone size: many; CDR3 DNA: TGTGCCAGCAGAAAGGACAGGGGGCTGTATCAGCCCCAGCATTTT; CDR3 protein: CASRKDRGLYQPQHF
D gene: NA; V gene: TRBV12-3/TRBV12-4; J gene: TRBJ1-1; clone size: NA; CDR3 DNA: TGTGCCAGCAGACCAGGGGTAATGAACACTGAAGCTTTCTTT; CDR3 protein: CASRPGVMNTEAFF
D gene: NA; V gene: TRBV5-1; J gene: TRBJ2-1; clone size: few; CDR3 DNA: TGCGCCAGCAGCTTGGACGTGGTAGCCGGGATCAATGAGCAGTTCTTC; CDR3 protein: CASSLDVVAGINEQFF
D gene: NA; V gene: TRBV20-1; J gene: TRBJ1-1; clone size: NA; CDR3 DNA: TGCAGTGCAGGATTGATGAACACTGAAGCTTTCTTT; CDR3 protein: CSAGLMNTEAFF
D gene: NA; V gene: TRBV6-1; J gene: TRBJ2-3; clone size: NA; CDR3 DNA: TGTGCCAGCAGTCCTATGGGGCGGGTATCCACAGATACGCAGTATTTT; CDR3 protein: CASSPMGRVSTDTQYF
D gene: NA; V gene: TRBV10-3; J gene: TRBJ1-5; clone size: few; CDR3 DNA: TGTGCCATCAGCAAACAGGGCCTCAATCAGCCCCAGCATTTT; CDR3 protein: CAISKQGLNQPQHF